This entry lists 22 T cell receptor beta chains sequenced from one sample in a study of blood T cell repertoires in COVID-19. Here immunoSEQ multiplex PCR was the method, and the copy in TCRdb shows in-frame clones only, minus some. The table lists approximately 130,000 clones, roughly four fifths of them singletons. The material sequenced was PBMCs or T cells enriched from blood (not recorded which). Source of these receptors: a man between 25 and 39 years old who had recovered from COVID-19.

The chain employs TRBV14 and TRBJ1-6; no clear D gene. Germline CDR1 reads SGHDN; CDR2 reads FVKESK. The CDR3 covers 15 residues. Trimming pared 7 bases from V and 0 bases from J, leaving 10 bases between. The CDR3 reads CASTHFSSYNSPLHF. For the CDR3, the DNA is TGTGCCAGCACCCACTTCAGCTCCTATAATTCACCCCTCCACTTT.

This rearrangement joins TRBV28 to TRBJ1-2; tentative D call: TRBD1 (5 bases). The CDR3 has 12 amino acids. Germline lookup yields CDR1 MDHEN and CDR2 SYDVKM. V lost 2 bases to trimming and J lost 4 bases, with 5 bases between them. The CDR3 nucleotides are TGTGCCAGCAGTTTAAGGGGCTATGGCTACACCTTC. Protein sequence: CASSLRGYGYTF.

This clone appeared once. This chain joins TRBV3-1 (or the pseudogene TRBV3-2) and TRBJ1-1; D possibly corresponds to TRBD1 (6 bases). This CDR3 contains 13 residues. Germline V lookup: CDR1 LGHDT, CDR2 YNNKEL (reference sequence). V was pared by 10 bases and J by 5 bases, with 17 bases between. The DNA of the CDR3 is TGTGCCACCCAGGGGTGGGGGAGAACTGAAGCTTTCTTT. Translated: CATQGWGRTEAFF.

In its sample, this clone was seen once. The chain employs TRBV10-2 and TRBJ1-1; D perhaps matches TRBD1 (5 bases). The CDR3 consists of 13 residues. Germline values: CDR1 WSHSY, CDR2 SAAADI. V shed 6 bases and J shed 5 bases, with 13 bases lying between them. DNA of the CDR3: TGCGCCAGCAGGTCCGGGGGTTTTACTGAAGCTTTCTTT. Translating it yields CASRSGGFTEAFF.

The chain links TRBV6-2 or TRBV6-3 to TRBJ2-4, with 9 nucleotides matching TRBD2. This CDR3 comprises 15 residues. J gave up 3 bases and V 6 bases, and 6 bases lay outside the gene matches. Germline V gene sequence: CDR1 MNHEY, CDR2 SVGEGT. This CDR3 is CASSQAGGVKNIQYF. Written as DNA, the CDR3 is TGTGCCAGCAGCCAAGCGGGAGGAGTCAAAAACATTCAGTACTTC.

The rearrangement links TRBV6-5 to TRBJ1-6; perhaps TRBD1 as D (6 bases). The CDR3 is 14 residues long. CDR1 is MNHEY and CDR2 is SVGAGI in the germline V gene. V was pared by 8 bases and J by 10 bases, with 18 bases between. The chain's CDR3 is CASSRLQGHSPLHF. The CDR3 DNA reads as TGTGCCAGCTCCAGGTTACAGGGACACTCACCCCTCCACTTT.

CDR3 region: CASSYPSNTEAFF. The CDR3 nucleotides read TGTGCCAGCAGTTACCCGTCTAACACTGAAGCTTTCTTT. The chain employs TRBV6-5 and TRBJ1-1; D call uncertain. CDR1 MNHEY and CDR2 SVGAGI come from the germline V gene. CDR3 length equals 13 residues. V was clipped by 2 bases and J by 2 bases, with 6 bases between them.

The chain uses TRBV27 and TRBJ2-1; 10 positions agree with TRBD2. The V gene end was trimmed by 4 bases and the J gene end by 3 bases; junction bases not matched to a gene: 9. The CDR3 has 17 residues. Germline CDR1 reads MNHEY; CDR2 reads SMNVEV (reference sequence). DNA for the CDR3: TGTGCCAGCAGTTCCCGGACTAGCGGAAAATTCTACAATGAGCAGTTCTTC. This sequence encodes CASSSRTSGKFYNEQFF.

This rearrangement joins TRBV25-1 to TRBJ2-1; 9 bases agree with TRBD2. J lost 4 bases, V lost 1 base, and 2 bases had no gene match. The CDR3 consists of 15 residues. Germline loops: CDR1 MGHDK, CDR2 SYGVNS. Written as DNA, the CDR3 is TGTGCCAGCAGTGAATCAAGCGGGGGGTACAATGAGCAGTTCTTC. Amino acids: CASSESSGGYNEQFF.

The chain couples TRBV10-3 to TRBJ1-3; D gene ambiguous. The CDR3 has 16 residues. Germline CDR1 reads ENHRY; CDR2 reads SYGVKD. V was pared by 3 bases and J by 4 bases, with 16 bases between. The CDR3 sequence is CAISEILWARGNTIYF. The CDR3 coding sequence is TGTGCCATCAGTGAAATTCTCTGGGCGCGCGGAAACACCATATATTTT.

The chain combines TRBV5-1 with TRBJ2-2; 7 bases are a match to TRBD2. With 4 bases clipped from V and 2 bases from J, the junction kept 8 bases outside the gene matches. This CDR3 comprises 16 residues. In germline, CDR1 is SGHRS, CDR2 YFSETQ. CDR3 in DNA: TGCGCCAGCAGCCCCCTGGGGGGGGGAAACACCGGGGAGCTGTTTTTT. Its translation: CASSPLGGGNTGELFF.

The chain uses TRBV10-2 and TRBJ1-3; the match to TRBD1 covers 7 bases. Germline V lookup: CDR1 WSHSY, CDR2 SAAADI. The CDR3 runs to 14 residues. V shed 6 bases and J 0 bases; nucleotides not matched to a gene: 2. The CDR3 coding sequence is TGCGCCAGCAGCGGGACAGTCTCTGGAAACACCATATATTTT. It encodes CASSGTVSGNTIYF.

Here the CDR3 DNA reads TGTGCCAGTAAACAATCGACAGGGGGCTATGGCTACACCTTC. This codes for CASKQSTGGYGYTF. This rearrangement joins TRBV19 to TRBJ1-2; 9 nucleotides align to TRBD1. This CDR3 has 14 residues. The J segment lost 4 bases and the V segment lost 7 bases, leaving 7 bases of the junction unmatched. Germline V gene lookup returns CDR1 LNHDA and CDR2 SQIVND (reference sequence).

The V call is TRBV4-1, the J call TRBJ1-2; no reliable D call. CDR1 MGHRA and CDR2 YSYEKL come from the germline V gene. The germline V and J ends were trimmed by 1 base and 7 bases, with 22 bases remaining between them. The CDR3 has 17 residues. CDR3 region: CASSQANLVGVEGGYTF. In nucleotides, the CDR3 is TGCGCCAGCAGCCAAGCCAACTTGGTCGGGGTGGAGGGTGGCTACACCTTC.

The chain combines TRBV7-9 with TRBJ1-5; 7 positions match TRBD1. The ends lost 5 bases at V and 7 bases at J; junction bases unmatched: 5. Germline V gene data show CDR1 as SEHNR and CDR2 as FQNEAQ (reference sequence). CDR3 size: 13 residues. CDR3 DNA: TGTGCCAGCAGCGATGGGACAGCACAGCCCCAGCATTTT. It encodes CASSDGTAQPQHF.

V is TRBV19 and J is TRBJ2-1; TRBD2 matches 8 bases. This CDR3 region has 17 residues. Germline V gene lookup returns CDR1 LNHDA and CDR2 SQIVND (reference sequence). V was clipped by 4 bases and J by 3 bases; unmatched bases: 11. The CDR3 reads CASSTQAWTSSYNEQFF. The CDR3, as DNA: TGTGCCAGTAGTACCCAGGCCTGGACTAGCAGCTACAATGAGCAGTTCTTC.

The table lists this clone with a few counts. The chain is built from TRBV5-5 and TRBJ1-4, with unresolved D. Germline CDR1 reads SGHKS; CDR2 reads YYEKEE (reference sequence). Trimming took 7 bases from V and 4 from J, leaving 17 bases between them. CDR3 size: 15 residues. The CDR3 DNA follows: TGTGCCAGCGGCTCCGACACGACCCGTAATGAAAAACTGTTTTTT. This gives the protein CASGSDTTRNEKLFF. Filled out from reference TRBV5-5 and TRBJ1-4, the complete variable domain reads DAGVTQSPTHLIKTRGQQVTLRCSPISGHKSVSWYQQVLGQGPQFIFQYYEKEERGRGNFPDRFSARQFPNYSSELNVNALLLGDSALYLCASGSDTTRNEKLFFGSGTQLSVL.

The gene calls are TRBV19 and TRBJ1-4, with D tentatively TRBD1 (5 bases). CDR3 length: 14 amino acids. Germline V gene sequence: CDR1 LNHDA, CDR2 SQIVND (reference sequence). V shed 3 bases and J shed 6 bases, with 11 bases lying between them. The CDR3 protein is CASSIGGIDEKLFF. The CDR3 DNA follows: TGTGCCAGTAGTATTGGGGGGATTGATGAAAAACTGTTTTTT.

The rearrangement uses TRBV28 and TRBJ1-2, with D perhaps matching TRBD1 (5 bases). CDR1 and CDR2 from the germline V gene are MDHEN and SYDVKM. The CDR3 runs to 13 residues. The V and J ends lost 2 bases and 4 bases respectively, with 8 bases between them. CDR3 sequence reads: CASSLQGPYGYTF. As DNA, the CDR3 is TGTGCCAGCAGTTTACAGGGTCCCTATGGCTACACCTTC.

In its sample, this clone was seen a few times. V gene TRBV5-6 combines with J gene TRBJ1-1, with 7 positions matching TRBD1. Germline CDR1 is SGHDT and CDR2 is YYEEEE. V lost 0 bases and J lost 1; bases outside the gene matches: 3. There are 15 residues in the CDR3. In DNA form, the CDR3 reads TGTGCCAGCAGCTTGGCGGACAGGCCGAACACTGAAGCTTTCTTT. The encoded protein is CASSLADRPNTEAFF. Full variable domain (outside the CDR3, taken from reference TRBV5-6 and TRBJ1-1): DAGVTQSPTHLIKTRGQQVTLRCSPKSGHDTVSWYQQALGQGPQFIFQYYEEEERQRGNFPDRFSGHQFPNYSSELNVNALLLGDSALYLCASSLADRPNTEAFFGQGTRLTVV.

The chain links TRBV6-2 or TRBV6-3 to TRBJ1-1, with 11 bases identical to TRBD1. CDR1 is MNHEY and CDR2 is SVGEGT in the germline V gene. The CDR3 is made up of 18 amino acids. Trimming removed 7 bases from V and 4 bases from J; junction bases left unmatched: 17. CDR3 sequence: CASNPGWDRGSSPTEAFF. DNA for the CDR3: TGTGCCAGCAACCCGGGGTGGGACAGGGGGAGCAGTCCCACTGAAGCTTTCTTT.

This chain links TRBV6-5 with TRBJ1-6, with D perhaps matching TRBD1 (6 bases). V dropped 7 bases and J dropped 2 bases, with 12 bases sitting between them. Germline CDR1 reads MNHEY; CDR2 reads SVGAGI. The CDR3 is 15 residues long. The CDR3 coding sequence is TGTGCCAGCACCCAGGGGTTAACCTATAATTCACCCCTCCACTTT. This encodes CASTQGLTYNSPLHF.